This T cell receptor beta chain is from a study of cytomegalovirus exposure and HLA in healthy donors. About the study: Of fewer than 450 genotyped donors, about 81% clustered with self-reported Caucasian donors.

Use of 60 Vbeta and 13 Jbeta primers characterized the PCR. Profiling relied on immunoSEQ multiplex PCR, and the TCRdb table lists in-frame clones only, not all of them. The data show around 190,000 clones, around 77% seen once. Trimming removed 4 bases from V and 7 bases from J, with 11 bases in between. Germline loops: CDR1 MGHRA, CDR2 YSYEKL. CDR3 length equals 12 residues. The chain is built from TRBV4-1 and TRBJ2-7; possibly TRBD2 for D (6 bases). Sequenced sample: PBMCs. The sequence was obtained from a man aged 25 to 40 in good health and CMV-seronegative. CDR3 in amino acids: CASSPRAGEQYF. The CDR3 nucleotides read TGCGCCAGCAGCCCGAGGGCGGGGGAGCAGTACTTC.